This T cell receptor beta chain was observed in a study of T cells in Graves' hyperthyroidism and ophthalmopathy. Overall study context: Prior to any treatment, at the point of initial diagnosis, peripheral blood was collected. Overall study results and limits: Most thyroid-expanded clonotypes above 0.001 were also found in blood.

A patient was excluded if there was uncontrolled infection, other autoimmune disease, pregnancy or lactation. Source material for PBMCs was over 7.5 ml fresh peripheral blood. Researchers amplified the TCR beta CDR3 regions from RNA transcripts. Using the HTBI primer set, a first-round RT-PCR was run on the TCR CDR3. TCRdb reprocessed the multiplex PCR reads with MiXCR, giving one entry per CDR3 protein. The table lists around 350,000 distinct CDR3 sequences, 13% to 15% of them singletons. This clonotype was seen a few times. As yet, its antigen is unknown. The sample consisted of blood. This sequence originates from a woman aged 55-69 years with Graves' ophthalmopathy.

DNA of the CDR3: TGTGCCAGCAGCCAAACCCCGGGGTACACTGAAGCTTTCTTT. Protein sequence: CASSQTPGYTEAFF. The chain links TRBV14 to TRBJ1-1; no clear D gene. Looked up from germline, CDR1 is SGHDN and CDR2 is FVKESK. Trimming shortened V by 2 bases and J by 3 bases, and 10 bases separated the two germline ends. The CDR3 totals 14 residues. Using reference TRBV14 and TRBJ1-1 for the parts outside the CDR3, the full variable domain is EAGVTQFPSHSVIEKGQTVTLRCDPISGHDNLYWYRRVMGKEIKFLLHFVKESKQDESGMPNNRFLAERTGGTYSTLKVQPAELEDSGVYFCASSQTPGYTEAFFGQGTRLTVV.